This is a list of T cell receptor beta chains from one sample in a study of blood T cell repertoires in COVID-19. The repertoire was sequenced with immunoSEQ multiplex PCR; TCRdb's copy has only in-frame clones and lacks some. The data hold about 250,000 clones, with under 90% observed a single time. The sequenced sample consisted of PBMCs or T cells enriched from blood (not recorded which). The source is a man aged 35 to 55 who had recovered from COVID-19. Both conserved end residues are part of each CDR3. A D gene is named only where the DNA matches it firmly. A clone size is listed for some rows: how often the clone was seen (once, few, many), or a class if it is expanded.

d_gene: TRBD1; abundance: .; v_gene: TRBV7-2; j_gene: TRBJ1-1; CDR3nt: TGTGCCAGCAGCCCACAGGGGCCGAACACTGAAGCTTTCTTT; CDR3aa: CASSPQGPNTEAFF
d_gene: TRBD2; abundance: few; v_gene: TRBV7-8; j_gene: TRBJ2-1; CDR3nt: TGTGCCAGCTGCCGAAGGAGGGAGAGGGAGGGTGAGCAGTTCTTC; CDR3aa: CASCRRREREGEQFF
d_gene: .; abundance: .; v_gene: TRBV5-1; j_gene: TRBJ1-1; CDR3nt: TGCGCCAGCAGCCCTGGTACAGGTGGTAACACTGAAGCTTTCTTT; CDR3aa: CASSPGTGGNTEAFF
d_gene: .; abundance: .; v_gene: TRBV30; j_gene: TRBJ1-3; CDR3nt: TGTGCCTGGAATCAGCCCAACAGGGCTGGAAACACCATATATTTT; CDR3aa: CAWNQPNRAGNTIYF
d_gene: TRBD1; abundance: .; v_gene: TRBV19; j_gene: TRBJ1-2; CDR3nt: TGTGCCAGTAGTCCGAGGACAGGGGGCGCGCCCTCCGACTTC; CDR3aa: CASSPRTGGAPSDF
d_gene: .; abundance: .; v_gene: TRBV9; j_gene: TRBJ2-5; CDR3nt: TGTGCCAGCAGCGTAGGAGCGAGCGGATTTGCGGAGACCCAGTACTTC; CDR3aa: CASSVGASGFAETQYF
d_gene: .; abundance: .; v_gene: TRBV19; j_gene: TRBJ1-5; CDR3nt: TGTGCCAGTACGGTCCGCAATCAGCCCCAGCATTTT; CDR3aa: CASTVRNQPQHF
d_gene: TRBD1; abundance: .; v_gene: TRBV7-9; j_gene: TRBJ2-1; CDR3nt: TGTGCCAGCAGCCCCGGGACAGATATCGCCTACAATGAGCAGTTCTTC; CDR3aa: CASSPGTDIAYNEQFF
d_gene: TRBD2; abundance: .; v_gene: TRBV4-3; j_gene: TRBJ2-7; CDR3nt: TGCGCCAGCAGCCAACTAGCGGGGGCAGCTTTCCCCTACGAGCAGTACTTC; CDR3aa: CASSQLAGAAFPYEQYF
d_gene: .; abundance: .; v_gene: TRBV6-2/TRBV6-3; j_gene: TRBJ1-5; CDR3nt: TGTGCCAGCAGCCCGACCGGGGGGTTGGGTCAGCCCCAGCATTTT; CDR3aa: CASSPTGGLGQPQHF
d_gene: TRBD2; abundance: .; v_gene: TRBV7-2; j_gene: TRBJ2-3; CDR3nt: TGTGCCAGCAGCCCCATAGCGGGAGCTAGCACAGATACGCAGTATTTT; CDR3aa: CASSPIAGASTDTQYF
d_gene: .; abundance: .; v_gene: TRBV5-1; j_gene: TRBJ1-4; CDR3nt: TGCGCCAGCAGCGATAATCCGGTGACCCGAGGGGAAAAACTGTTTTTT; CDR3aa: CASSDNPVTRGEKLFF
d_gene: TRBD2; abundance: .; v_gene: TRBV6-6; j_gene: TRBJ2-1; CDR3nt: TGTGCCAGCAGTTACGATAGCGGGAGTTACAATGAGCAGTTCTTC; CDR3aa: CASSYDSGSYNEQFF
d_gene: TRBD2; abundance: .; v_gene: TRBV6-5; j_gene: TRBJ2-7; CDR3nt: TGTGCCAGCCGGGGAGGGAGAGGGGTCGAGCAGTACTTC; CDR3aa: CASRGGRGVEQYF
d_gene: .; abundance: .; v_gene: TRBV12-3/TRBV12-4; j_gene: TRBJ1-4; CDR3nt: TGTGCCAGCAGCCGGGGGGGAGATGAAAAACTGTTTTTT; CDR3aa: CASSRGGDEKLFF
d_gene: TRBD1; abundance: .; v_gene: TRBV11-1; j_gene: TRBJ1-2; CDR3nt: TGTGCCAGCAGCTTCTGGCAGGGGGCTGATGGCTACACCTTC; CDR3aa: CASSFWQGADGYTF
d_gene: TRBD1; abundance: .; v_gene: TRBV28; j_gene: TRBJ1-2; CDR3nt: TGTGCCAGCAGTTTAGGGGGACAGGCAACTTATGGCTACACCTTC; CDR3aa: CASSLGGQATYGYTF
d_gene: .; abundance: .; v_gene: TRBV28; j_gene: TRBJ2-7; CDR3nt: TGTGCCAGCAGCCCCGGGGGAGATGGCTACGAGCAGTACTTC; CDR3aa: CASSPGGDGYEQYF
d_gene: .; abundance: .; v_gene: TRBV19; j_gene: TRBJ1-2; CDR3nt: TGTGCCAGTAGTATAGATTGGACAGATGGCTACACCTTC; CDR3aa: CASSIDWTDGYTF
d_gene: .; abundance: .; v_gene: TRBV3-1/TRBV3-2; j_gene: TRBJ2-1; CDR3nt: TGTGCCAGCACCCCAAGGAGTTACAATGAGCAGTTCTTC; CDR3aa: CASTPRSYNEQFF
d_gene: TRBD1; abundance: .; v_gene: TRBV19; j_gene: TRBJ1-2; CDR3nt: TGTGCCAGTAGTATGAGGGGACAGGGGACTCCCTATGGCTACACCTTC; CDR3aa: CASSMRGQGTPYGYTF
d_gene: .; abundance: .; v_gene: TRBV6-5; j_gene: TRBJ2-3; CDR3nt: TGTGCCAGTGGCTGGGGACAAAGCACAGATACGCAGTATTTT; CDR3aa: CASGWGQSTDTQYF
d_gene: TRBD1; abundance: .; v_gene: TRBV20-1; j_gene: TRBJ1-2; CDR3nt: TGCAGTGCTAGTGGGCAGGGGGTTTATGGCTACACCTTC; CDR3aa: CSASGQGVYGYTF
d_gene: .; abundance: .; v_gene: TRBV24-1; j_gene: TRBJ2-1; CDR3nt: TGTGCCACCAGTGACCCAGGGGTAAATGAGCAGTTCTTC; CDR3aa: CATSDPGVNEQFF
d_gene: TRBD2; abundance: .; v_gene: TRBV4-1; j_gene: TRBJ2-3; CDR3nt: TGCGCCAGCAGCTATAGCGGGGGGGACCCTAGCACAGATACGCAGTATTTT; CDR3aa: CASSYSGGDPSTDTQYF
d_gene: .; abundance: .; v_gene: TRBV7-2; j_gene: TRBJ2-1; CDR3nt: TGTGCCAGCAGCTTAGCTGGCGGGCCCAGAGAGCAGTTCTTC; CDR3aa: CASSLAGGPREQFF
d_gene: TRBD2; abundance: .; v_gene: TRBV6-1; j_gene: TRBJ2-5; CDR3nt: TGTGCCAGCAGTGTTCCGGGACTAGGCCCTCCAGAGACCCAGTACTTC; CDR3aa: CASSVPGLGPPETQYF
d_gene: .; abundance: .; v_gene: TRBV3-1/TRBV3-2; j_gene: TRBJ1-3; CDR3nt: TGTGCCAGCAGCATTCAAGTATCCAGGGTCTCTGGAAACACCATATATTTT; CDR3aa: CASSIQVSRVSGNTIYF
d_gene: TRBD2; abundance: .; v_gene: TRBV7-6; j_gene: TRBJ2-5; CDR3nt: TGTGCCAGCAGCTTAGGGGTGCAAGCGGGAGCTTCAGAGACCCAGTACTTC; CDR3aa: CASSLGVQAGASETQYF
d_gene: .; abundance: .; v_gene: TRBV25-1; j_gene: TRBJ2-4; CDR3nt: TGTGCCAGCAGTGAAGGCCATTTTATAGCCAAAAACATTCAGTACTTC; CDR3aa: CASSEGHFIAKNIQYF
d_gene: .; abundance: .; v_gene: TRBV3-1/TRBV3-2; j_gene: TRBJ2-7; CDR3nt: TGTGCCAGCAGCCAAGATTTAGGGGCCCACGTCTACGAGCAGTACTTC; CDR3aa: CASSQDLGAHVYEQYF
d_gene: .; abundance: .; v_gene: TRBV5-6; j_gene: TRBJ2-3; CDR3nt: TGTGCCAGCAGCCGACGACTGGGGAGAACAGATACGCAGTATTTT; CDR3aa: CASSRRLGRTDTQYF